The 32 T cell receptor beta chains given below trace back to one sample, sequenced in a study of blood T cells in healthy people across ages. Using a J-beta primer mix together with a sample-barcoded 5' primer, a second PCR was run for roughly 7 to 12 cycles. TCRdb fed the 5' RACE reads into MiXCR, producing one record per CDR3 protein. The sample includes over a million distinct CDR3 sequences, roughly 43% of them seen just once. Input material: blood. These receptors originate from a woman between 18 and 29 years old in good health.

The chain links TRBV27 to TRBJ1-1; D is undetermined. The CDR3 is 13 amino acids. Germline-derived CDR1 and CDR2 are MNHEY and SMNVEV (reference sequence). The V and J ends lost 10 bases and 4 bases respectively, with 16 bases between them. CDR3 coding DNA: TGTGCCACCCGGGAAGGCCCCGGCACTGAAGCTTTCTTT. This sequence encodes CATREGPGTEAFF.

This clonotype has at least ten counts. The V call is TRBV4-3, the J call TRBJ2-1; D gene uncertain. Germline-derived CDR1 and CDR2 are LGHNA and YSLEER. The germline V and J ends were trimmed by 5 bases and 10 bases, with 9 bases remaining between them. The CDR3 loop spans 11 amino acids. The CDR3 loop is CASSYGPEQFF. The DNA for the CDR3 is TGCGCCAGCAGCTACGGCCCAGAGCAGTTCTTC.

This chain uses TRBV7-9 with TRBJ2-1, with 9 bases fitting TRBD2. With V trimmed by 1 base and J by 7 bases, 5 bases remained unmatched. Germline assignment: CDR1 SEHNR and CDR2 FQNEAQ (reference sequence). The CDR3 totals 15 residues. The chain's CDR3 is CASSLGFSGRNEQFF. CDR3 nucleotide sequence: TGTGCCAGCAGCTTAGGGTTTAGCGGGAGAAATGAGCAGTTCTTC.

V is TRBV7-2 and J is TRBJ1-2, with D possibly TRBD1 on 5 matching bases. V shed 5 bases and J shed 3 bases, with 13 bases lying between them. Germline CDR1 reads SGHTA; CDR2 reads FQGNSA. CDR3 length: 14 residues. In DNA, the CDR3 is TGTGCCAGCAGCCCCGGGGCGTGGGACTATGGCTACACCTTC. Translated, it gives CASSPGAWDYGYTF.

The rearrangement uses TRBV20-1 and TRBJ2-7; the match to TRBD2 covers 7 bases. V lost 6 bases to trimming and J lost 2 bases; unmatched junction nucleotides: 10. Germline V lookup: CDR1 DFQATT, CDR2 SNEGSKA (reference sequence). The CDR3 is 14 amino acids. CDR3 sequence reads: CSAPPISGPYEQYF. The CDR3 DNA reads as TGCAGTGCCCCCCCGATTAGCGGGCCCTACGAGCAGTACTTC.

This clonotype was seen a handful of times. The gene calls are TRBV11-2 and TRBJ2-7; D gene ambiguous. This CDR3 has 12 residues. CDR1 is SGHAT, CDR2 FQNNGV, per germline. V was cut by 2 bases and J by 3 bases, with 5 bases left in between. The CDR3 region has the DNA TGTGCCAGCAGCTTAATGGTCTACGAGCAGTACTTC. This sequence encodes CASSLMVYEQYF.

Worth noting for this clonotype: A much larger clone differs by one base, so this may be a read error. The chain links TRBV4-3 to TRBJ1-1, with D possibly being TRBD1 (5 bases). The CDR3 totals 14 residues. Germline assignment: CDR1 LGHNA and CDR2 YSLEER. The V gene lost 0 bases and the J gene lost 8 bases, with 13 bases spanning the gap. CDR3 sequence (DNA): TGCGCCAGCAGCCAAGAGAGGGGTCCGGGAGAAGCTTTCTTT. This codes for CASSQERGPGEAFF.

CDR3 DNA: TGTGCCAGCAGTTTAGTTGTTAGCGGATCCTACAATGAGCAGTACTTC. It is translated as CASSLVVSGSYNEQYF. J is TRBJ2-1 and V is TRBV12-3 or TRBV12-4; tentatively, D is TRBD2 (6 bases). TRBJ2-7 explains the end of the DNA better; the J call may be wrong. This CDR3 is built from 16 residues.

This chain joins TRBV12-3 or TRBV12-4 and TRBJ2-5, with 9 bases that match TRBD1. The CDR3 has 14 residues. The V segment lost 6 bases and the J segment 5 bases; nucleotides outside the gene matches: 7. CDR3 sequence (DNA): TGTGCCAGCAGCGTGACAGGGGGGTTGGAGACCCAGTACTTC. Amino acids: CASSVTGGLETQYF.

CDR3 DNA: TGCGCCAGCAGCCAACAGGGGGCGGGGAGCGGGGAGCAGTACTTC. Translating gives CASSQQGAGSGEQYF. The V and J genes are TRBV4-3 and TRBJ2-5, with D maybe TRBD1 (8 bases). The CDR3 spans 15 residues. V was clipped by 2 bases and J by 11 bases, with 21 bases between them. The germline V gene encodes CDR1 LGHNA and CDR2 YSLEER.

The CDR3 sequence: CASRPSGLVNEQFF. The CDR3 DNA is TGTGCCAGCAGGCCCTCGGGACTAGTCAATGAGCAGTTCTTC. The chain is built from TRBV6-2 or TRBV6-3 and TRBJ2-1; 8 bases are a match to TRBD2. Per germline, CDR1 MNHEY and CDR2 SVGEGT. The junction had 7 bases not matched to a gene; V was cut back by 6 bases and J by 6 bases. CDR3 length equals 14 residues.

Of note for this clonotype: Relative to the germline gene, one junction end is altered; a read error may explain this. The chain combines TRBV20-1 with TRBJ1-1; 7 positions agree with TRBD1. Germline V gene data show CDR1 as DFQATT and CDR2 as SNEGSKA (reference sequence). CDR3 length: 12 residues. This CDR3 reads CGAAGGRTEAFF. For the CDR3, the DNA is TGCGGTGCGGCAGGGGGGAGGACTGAAGCTTTCTTT.

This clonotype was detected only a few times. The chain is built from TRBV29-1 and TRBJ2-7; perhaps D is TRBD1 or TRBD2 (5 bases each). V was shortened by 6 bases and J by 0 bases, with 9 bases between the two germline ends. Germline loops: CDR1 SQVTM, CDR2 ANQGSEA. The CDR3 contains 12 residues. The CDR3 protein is CSVLGASYEQYF. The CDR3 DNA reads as TGCAGCGTACTAGGGGCCTCCTACGAGCAGTACTTC.

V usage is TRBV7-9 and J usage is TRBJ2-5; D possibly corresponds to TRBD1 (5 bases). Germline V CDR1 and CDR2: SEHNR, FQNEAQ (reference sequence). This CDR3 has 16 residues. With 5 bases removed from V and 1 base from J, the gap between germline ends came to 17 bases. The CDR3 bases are TGTGCCAGCAGCCAGGGTTATACACGAGTCCAAGAGACCCAGTACTTC. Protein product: CASSQGYTRVQETQYF.

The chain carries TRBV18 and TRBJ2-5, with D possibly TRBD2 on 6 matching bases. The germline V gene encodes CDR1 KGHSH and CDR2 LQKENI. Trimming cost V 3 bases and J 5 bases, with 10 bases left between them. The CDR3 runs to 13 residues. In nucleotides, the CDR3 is TGTGCCAGCTCACCTACGGCGGGGGAGACCCAGTACTTC. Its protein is CASSPTAGETQYF.

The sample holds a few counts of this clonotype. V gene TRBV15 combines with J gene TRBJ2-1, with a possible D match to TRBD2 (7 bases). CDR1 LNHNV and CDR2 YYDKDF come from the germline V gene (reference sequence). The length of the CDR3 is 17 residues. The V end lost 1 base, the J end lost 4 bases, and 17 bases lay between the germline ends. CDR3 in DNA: TGTGCCACCAGCAGAGTCAGGGGCGGGGGAGTTTACAATGAGCAGTTCTTC. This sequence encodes CATSRVRGGGVYNEQFF.

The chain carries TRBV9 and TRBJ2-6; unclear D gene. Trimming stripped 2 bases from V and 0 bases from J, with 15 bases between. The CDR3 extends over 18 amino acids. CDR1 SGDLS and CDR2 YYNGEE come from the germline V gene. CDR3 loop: CASSVQASQFSGANVLTF. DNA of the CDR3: TGTGCCAGCAGCGTTCAGGCAAGCCAATTCTCTGGGGCCAACGTCCTGACTTTC.

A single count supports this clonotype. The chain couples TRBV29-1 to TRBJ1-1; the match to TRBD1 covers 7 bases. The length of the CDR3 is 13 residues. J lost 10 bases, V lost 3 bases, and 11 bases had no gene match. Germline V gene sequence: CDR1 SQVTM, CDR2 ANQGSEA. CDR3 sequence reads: CSVENRGSKTAFF. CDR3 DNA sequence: TGCAGCGTTGAGAACAGGGGATCGAAGACAGCTTTCTTT.

CDR3 sequence (DNA): TGTGCCTGCCAGCCGGACCTAAACCTTGAAGCTTTCTTT. Translated: CACQPDLNLEAFF. V usage is TRBV30 and J usage is TRBJ1-1; D is unresolved. The CDR3 covers 13 residues. Germline CDR1 reads GTSNPN; CDR2 reads SVGIG (reference sequence). The V end was cut by 6 bases, the J end by 7 bases, with 18 bases between.

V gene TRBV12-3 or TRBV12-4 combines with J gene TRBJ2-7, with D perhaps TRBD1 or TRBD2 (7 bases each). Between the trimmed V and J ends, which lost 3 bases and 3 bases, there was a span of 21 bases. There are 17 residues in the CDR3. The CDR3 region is CASSFRGQRLAYYEQYF. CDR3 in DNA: TGTGCCAGCAGTTTTCGGGGACAGAGACTAGCTTACTACGAGCAGTACTTC.

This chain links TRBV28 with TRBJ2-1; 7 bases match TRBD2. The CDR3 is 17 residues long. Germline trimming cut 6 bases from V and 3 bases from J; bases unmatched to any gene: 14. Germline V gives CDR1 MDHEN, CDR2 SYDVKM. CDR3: CASRQPTSLGYYNEQFF. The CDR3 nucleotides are TGTGCCAGCAGACAACCGACTAGCCTTGGGTACTACAATGAGCAGTTCTTC.

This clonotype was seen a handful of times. CDR3 amino acids: CASSPGLLYQETQYF. CDR3 bases: TGTGCCAGCAGCCCGGGACTACTGTACCAAGAGACCCAGTACTTC. The J gene is TRBJ2-5, the V gene TRBV7-3, with TRBD2 matching over 7 bases. V shed 5 bases and J 0 bases; nucleotides not matched to a gene: 6. In germline, CDR1 is SGHTA, CDR2 FQGTGA. The CDR3 consists of 15 residues.

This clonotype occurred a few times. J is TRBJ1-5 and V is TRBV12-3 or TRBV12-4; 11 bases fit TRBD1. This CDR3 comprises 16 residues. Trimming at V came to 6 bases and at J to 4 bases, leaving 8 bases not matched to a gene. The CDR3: CASSSRGQGANQPQHF. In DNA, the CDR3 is TGTGCCAGCAGCTCTCGAGGACAGGGGGCTAATCAGCCCCAGCATTTT.

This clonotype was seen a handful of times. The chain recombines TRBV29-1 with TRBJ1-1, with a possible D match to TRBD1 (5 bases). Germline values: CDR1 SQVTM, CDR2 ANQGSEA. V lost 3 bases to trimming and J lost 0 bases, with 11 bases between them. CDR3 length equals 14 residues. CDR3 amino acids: CSVEGQRLNTEAFF. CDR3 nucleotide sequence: TGCAGCGTTGAGGGGCAGAGATTGAACACTGAAGCTTTCTTT.

The DNA for the CDR3 is TGTGCCAGCAGCTTCGGACAGAGCGGAAATGAGCAGTTCTTC. Translated, it gives CASSFGQSGNEQFF. The J gene is TRBJ2-1, the V gene TRBV27; weak D call: TRBD1 (6 bases). CDR1 is MNHEY, CDR2 SMNVEV, per germline (reference sequence). The CDR3 has 14 residues. Deletions cut 6 bases from V and 7 bases from J, with 16 bases between.

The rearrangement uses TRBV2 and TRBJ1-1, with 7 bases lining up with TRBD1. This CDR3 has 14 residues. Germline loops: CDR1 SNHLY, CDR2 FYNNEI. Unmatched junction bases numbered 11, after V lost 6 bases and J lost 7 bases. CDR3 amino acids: CASSVQTGLGEAFF. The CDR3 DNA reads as TGTGCCAGCAGCGTACAGACAGGGTTGGGTGAAGCTTTCTTT.

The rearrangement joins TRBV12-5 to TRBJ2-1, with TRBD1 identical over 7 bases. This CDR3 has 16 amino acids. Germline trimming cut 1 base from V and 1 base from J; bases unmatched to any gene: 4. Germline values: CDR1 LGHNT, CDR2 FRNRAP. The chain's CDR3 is CASGLGVQGSYNEQFF. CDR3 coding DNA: TGTGCTAGTGGTTTGGGAGTACAGGGGTCCTACAATGAGCAGTTCTTC.

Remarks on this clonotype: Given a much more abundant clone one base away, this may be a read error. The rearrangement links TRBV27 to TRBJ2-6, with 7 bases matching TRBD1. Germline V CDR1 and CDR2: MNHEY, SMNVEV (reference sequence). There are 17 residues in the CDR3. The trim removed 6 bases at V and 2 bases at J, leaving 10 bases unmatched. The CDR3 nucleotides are TGTGCCAGCAGAAACACAGGGGTAGCAACTGGGGCCAACGTCCTGACTTTC. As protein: CASRNTGVATGANVLTF.

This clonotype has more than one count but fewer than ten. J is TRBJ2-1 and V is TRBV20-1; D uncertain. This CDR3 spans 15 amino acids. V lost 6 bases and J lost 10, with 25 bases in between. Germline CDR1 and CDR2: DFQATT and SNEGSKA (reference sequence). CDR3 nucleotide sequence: TGCAGTGCCCCCCCAACCGGTCAGGAGTCGTACGAGCAGTTCTTC. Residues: CSAPPTGQESYEQFF.

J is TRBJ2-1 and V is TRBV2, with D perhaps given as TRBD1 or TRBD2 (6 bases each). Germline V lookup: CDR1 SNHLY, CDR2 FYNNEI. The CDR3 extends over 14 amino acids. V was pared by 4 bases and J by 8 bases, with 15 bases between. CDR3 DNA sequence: TGTGCCAGCAGTGTGGGGGCGGGAAGGGATGAGCAGTTCTTC. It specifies CASSVGAGRDEQFF.

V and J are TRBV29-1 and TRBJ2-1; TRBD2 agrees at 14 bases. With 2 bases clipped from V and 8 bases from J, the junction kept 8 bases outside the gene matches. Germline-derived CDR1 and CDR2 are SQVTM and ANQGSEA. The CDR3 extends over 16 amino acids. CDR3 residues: CSVEPVVGLAGDEQFF. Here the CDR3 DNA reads TGCAGCGTTGAACCCGTGGTGGGACTAGCGGGAGATGAGCAGTTCTTC.

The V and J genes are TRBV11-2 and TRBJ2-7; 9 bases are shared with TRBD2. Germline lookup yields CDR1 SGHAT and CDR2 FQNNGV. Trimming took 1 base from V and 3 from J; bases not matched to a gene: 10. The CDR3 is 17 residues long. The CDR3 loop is CASSLVGRAGGFYEQYF. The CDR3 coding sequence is TGTGCCAGCAGCTTAGTCGGGCGAGCGGGGGGCTTCTACGAGCAGTACTTC.